The T cell receptor (beta chain) described here comes from a study of blood T cell repertoires in COVID-19. Across the study: Sample material is recorded as cDNA or gDNA derived from T cells, B-cell-depleted T cells, or PBMCs.

The V gene's germline CDR1 is SNHLY and CDR2 FYNNEI. The length of the CDR3 is 17 residues. Trimming took 6 bases from V and 0 from J; bases not matched to a gene: 11. TCRdb keeps only in-frame clones here, not all; method: immunoSEQ multiplex PCR. This sample yields some 46,000 clones, of which 85% to 90% are seen a single time; almost 6.5% belongs to the top ten. The chain has TRBV2 and TRBJ1-3; TRBD1 matches at 7 bases. Sequenced sample: peripheral blood. This TCR was sampled from a man between 60 and 75 years old with acute or convalescent COVID-19. CDR3 nucleotide sequence: TGTGCCAGCAGCCTGACAGGGAGTGGGGCCTCTGGAAACACCATATATTTT. It translates to CASSLTGSGASGNTIYF. The whole variable domain, filled in from reference TRBV2 and TRBJ1-3, reads EPEVTQTPSHQVTQMGQEVILRCVPISNHLYFYWYRQILGQKVEFLVSFYNNEISEKSEIFDDQFSVERPDGSNFTLKIRSTKLEDSAMYFCASSLTGSGASGNTIYFGEGSWLTVV.